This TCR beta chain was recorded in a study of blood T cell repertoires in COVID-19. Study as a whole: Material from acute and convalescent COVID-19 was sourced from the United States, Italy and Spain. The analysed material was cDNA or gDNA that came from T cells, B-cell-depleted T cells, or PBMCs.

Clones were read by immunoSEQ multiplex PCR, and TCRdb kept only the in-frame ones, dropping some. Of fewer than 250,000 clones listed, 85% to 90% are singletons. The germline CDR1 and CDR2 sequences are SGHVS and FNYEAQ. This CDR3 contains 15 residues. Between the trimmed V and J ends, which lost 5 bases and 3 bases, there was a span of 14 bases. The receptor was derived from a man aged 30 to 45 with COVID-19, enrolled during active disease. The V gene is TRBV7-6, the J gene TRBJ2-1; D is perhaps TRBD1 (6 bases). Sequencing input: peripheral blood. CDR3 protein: CASSVRDNVYNEQFF. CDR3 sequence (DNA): TGTGCCAGCAGCGTCCGGGACAATGTCTACAATGAGCAGTTCTTC.